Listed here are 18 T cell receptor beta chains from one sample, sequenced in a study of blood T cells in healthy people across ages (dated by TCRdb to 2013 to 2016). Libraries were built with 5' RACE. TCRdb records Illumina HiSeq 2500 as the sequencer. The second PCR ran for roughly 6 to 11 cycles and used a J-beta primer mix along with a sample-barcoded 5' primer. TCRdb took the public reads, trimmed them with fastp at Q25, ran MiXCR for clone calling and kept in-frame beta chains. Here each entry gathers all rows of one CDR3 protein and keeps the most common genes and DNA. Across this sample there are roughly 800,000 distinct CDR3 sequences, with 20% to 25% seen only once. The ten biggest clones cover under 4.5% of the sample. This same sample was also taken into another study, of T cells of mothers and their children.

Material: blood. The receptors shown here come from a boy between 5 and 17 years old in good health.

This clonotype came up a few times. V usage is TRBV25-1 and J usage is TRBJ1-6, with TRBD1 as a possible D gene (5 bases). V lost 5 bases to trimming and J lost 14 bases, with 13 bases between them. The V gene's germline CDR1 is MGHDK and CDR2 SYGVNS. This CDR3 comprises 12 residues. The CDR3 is CASSTGPLTLHF. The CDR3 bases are TGTGCCAGCAGTACGGGACCTTTGACCCTCCACTTT.

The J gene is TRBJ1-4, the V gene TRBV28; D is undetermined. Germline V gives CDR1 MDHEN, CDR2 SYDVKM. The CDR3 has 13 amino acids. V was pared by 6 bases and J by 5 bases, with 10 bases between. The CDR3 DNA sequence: TGTGCCAGCAGAAGAGAAGGGAATGAAAAACTGTTTTTT. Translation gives CASRREGNEKLFF.

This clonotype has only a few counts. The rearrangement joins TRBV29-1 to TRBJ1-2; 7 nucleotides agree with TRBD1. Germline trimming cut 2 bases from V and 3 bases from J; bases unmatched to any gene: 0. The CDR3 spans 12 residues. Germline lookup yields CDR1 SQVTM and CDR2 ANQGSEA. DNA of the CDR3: TGCAGCGTTGAACAGGGGGACTATGGCTACACCTTC. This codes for CSVEQGDYGYTF.

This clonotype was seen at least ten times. CDR3 DNA sequence: TGCAGCGTTTTAACTCCTAAGGCGGGGGAGCAGTACTTC. Translated, it gives CSVLTPKAGEQYF. This chain connects TRBV29-1 to TRBJ2-7, with D perhaps matching TRBD2 (6 bases). The CDR3 runs to 13 residues. V was clipped by 5 bases and J by 7 bases, with 18 bases between them. CDR1 is SQVTM and CDR2 is ANQGSEA in the germline V gene.

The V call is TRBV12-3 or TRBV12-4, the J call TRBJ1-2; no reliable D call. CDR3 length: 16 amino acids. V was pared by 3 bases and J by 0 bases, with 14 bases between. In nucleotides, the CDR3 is TGTGCCAGCAGTTTTAAATTGCAGGTTTCTAACTATGGCTACACCTTC. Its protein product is CASSFKLQVSNYGYTF.

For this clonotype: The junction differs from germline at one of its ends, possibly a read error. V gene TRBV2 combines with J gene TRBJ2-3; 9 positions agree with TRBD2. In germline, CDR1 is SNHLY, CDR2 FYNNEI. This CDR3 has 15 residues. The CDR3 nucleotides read TGTGCCGGCAGACGCGGGAGGGCCGGTGCAGATACGCAGTATTTT. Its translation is CAGRRGRAGADTQYF.

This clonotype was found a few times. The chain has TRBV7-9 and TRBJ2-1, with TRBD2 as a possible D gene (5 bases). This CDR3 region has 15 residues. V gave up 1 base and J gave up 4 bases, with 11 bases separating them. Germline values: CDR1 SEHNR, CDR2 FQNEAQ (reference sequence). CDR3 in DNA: TGTGCCAGCAGCTTAGTACGGGAACCGTACAATGAGCAGTTCTTC. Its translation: CASSLVREPYNEQFF.

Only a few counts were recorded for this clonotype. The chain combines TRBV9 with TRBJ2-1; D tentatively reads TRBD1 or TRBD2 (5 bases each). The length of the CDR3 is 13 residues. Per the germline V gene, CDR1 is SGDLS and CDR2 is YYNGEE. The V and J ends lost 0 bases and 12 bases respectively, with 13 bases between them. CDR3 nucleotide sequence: TGTGCCAGCAGCGTAGTAGTTGAGGGGAGGCAGTTCTTC. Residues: CASSVVVEGRQFF.

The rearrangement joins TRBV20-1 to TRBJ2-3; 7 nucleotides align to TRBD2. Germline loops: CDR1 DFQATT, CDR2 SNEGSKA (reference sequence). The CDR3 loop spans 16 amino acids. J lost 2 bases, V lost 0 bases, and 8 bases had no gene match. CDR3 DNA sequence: TGCAGTGCTAGAGATTTCACTAGCGAGCCCACAGATACGCAGTATTTT. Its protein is CSARDFTSEPTDTQYF.

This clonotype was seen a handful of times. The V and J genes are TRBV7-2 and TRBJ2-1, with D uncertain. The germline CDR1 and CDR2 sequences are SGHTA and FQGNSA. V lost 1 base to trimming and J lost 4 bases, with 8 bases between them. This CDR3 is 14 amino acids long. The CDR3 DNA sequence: TGTGCCAGCAGCTTAGTTGCTGATTACAATGAGCAGTTCTTC. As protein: CASSLVADYNEQFF.

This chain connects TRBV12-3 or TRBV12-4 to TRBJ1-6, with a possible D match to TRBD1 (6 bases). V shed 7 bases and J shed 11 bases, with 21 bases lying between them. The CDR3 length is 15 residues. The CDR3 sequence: CASTQGSASNPPLHF. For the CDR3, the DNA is TGTGCCAGCACCCAGGGGAGCGCCTCTAACCCACCCCTCCACTTT.

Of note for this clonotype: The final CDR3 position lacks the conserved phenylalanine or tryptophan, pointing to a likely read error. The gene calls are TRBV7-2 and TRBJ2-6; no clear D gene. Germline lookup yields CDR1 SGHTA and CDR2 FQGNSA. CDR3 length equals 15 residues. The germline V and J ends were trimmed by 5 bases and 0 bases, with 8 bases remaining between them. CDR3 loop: CASSPRLSGANVLTL. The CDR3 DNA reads TGTGCCAGCAGCCCACGGCTCTCTGGGGCCAACGTCCTGACTTTG.

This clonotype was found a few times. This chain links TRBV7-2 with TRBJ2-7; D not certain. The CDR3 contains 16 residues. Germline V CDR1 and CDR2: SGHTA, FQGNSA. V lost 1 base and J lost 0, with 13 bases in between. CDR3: CASSLDRLASSYEQYF. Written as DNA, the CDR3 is TGTGCCAGCAGCTTAGATCGGCTTGCAAGCTCCTACGAGCAGTACTTC.

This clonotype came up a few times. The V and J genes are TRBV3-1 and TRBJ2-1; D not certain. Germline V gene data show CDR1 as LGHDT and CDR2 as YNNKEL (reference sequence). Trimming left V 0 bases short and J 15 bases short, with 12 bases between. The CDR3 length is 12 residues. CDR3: CASSQDSARSFF. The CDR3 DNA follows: TGTGCCAGCAGCCAAGACTCCGCACGCTCGTTCTTC.

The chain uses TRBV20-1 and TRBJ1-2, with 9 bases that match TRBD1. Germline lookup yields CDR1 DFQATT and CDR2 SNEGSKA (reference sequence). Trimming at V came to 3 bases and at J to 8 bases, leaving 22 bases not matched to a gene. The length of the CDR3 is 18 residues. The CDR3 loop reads CSASLHRDRAEWYEGYTF. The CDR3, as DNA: TGCAGTGCTAGTCTTCACCGGGACAGGGCAGAGTGGTATGAGGGCTACACCTTC.

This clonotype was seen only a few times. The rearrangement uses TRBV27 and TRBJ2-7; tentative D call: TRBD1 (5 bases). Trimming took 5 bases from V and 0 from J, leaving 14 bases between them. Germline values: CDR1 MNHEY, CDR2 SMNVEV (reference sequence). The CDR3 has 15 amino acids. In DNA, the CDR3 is TGTGCCAGCAGTACCCAATCCAGGGCCTCCTACGAGCAGTACTTC. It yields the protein CASSTQSRASYEQYF.

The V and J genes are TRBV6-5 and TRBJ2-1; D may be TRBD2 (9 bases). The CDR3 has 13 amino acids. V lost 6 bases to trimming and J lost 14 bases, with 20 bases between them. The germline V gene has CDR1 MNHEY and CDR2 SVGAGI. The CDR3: CASSQGASGAEFF. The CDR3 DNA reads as TGTGCCAGCAGCCAGGGGGCTAGCGGGGCCGAGTTCTTC.

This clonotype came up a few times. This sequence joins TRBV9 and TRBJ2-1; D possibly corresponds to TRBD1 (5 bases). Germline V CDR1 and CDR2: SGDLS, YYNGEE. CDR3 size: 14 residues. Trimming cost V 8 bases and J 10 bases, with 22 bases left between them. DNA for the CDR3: TGTGCCAGGAAAGACAGACCAACCCTTAGGGAGCAGTTCTTC. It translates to CARKDRPTLREQFF.